This record looks at one TCR beta chain sequence and its context. The data derive from a study of blood T cell repertoires in COVID-19. Study context: The cDNA or gDNA used as material had been derived from T cells, B-cell-depleted T cells, or PBMCs.

As handled by the study authors: Reference gene primer amplification gave nucleated cell count estimates. The assay was immunoSEQ multiplex PCR, and TCRdb's table has in-frame clones only and misses some. V, J and clone size are taken as reported in that table, and D and trimming were inferred from the DNA itself. The sample yields tens of thousands of clones, more than 70% seen once. This TCR was recovered from an elderly woman with acute or convalescent COVID-19. Specimen: peripheral blood.

CDR3 coding DNA: TGTGCCACCCAATTAGGTGGTTGGGGAGGGGAGCCCTACGAGCAGTACTTC. Protein: CATQLGGWGGEPYEQYF. The chain is built from TRBV6-8 and TRBJ2-7; 7 bases match TRBD2. The CDR3 covers 17 residues. Unmatched junction bases numbered 20, after V lost 10 bases and J lost 2 bases. Germline loops: CDR1 MNHGY, CDR2 SAAAGT.